This T cell receptor (beta chain) derives from a study of CD8 T cells in ankylosing spondylitis. Regarding the study as a whole: The clones that were linked to disease were reported to be significantly enriched in matched synovial fluid samples from ankylosing spondylitis patients. Blood of patients with ankylosing spondylitis appeared to be characterized by a TCR beta motif of eight highly homologous variants. CD8+ disease-linked clones were present at relatively low frequencies in blood.

Molecular-barcoded quantitative 5'-RACE produced these TCR beta libraries. TCRdb fed the 5' RACE reads into MiXCR, producing one record per CDR3 protein. The data hold tens of thousands of distinct CDR3 sequences, with roughly 17% observed a single time. The CDR3 has 16 residues. Germline V gene lookup returns CDR1 SGHTA and CDR2 FQGNSA. For this clonotype: Its antigen is undetermined. The junction and the germline gene differ at one end; a read error may be behind it.

J is TRBJ2-2 and V is TRBV7-2, with D maybe TRBD2 (7 bases). The receptor comes from a male donor with ankylosing spondylitis or in good health (not recorded which). Sequencing input: blood. CDR3 nucleotide sequence: TGTGCCAGCAGGGCCCTGGGGGGGGCGAACACCGGGGAGCCGTTTTTT. Protein product: CASRALGGANTGEPFF.